These 30 T cell receptor beta chains were sequenced from one sample in a study of cytomegalovirus exposure and HLA in healthy donors. Primers: 60 Vbeta forward and 13 Jbeta reverse. Generated by immunoSEQ multiplex PCR, the TCRdb table keeps only in-frame clones and is missing some. The table records about 220,000 clones, around 76% of them present only once. Sequencing used PBMCs. Receptors were obtained from a man aged 18 to 30 in good health and CMV-seronegative.

In its sample, this clone was seen once. V and J are TRBV4-2 and TRBJ2-3, with 13 bases that match TRBD2. CDR3 size: 18 residues. V trimming: 1 base; J trimming: 5 bases; junction bases outside the gene matches: 9. The germline V gene encodes CDR1 LGHNA and CDR2 YNFKEQ. The CDR3 nucleotides read TGTGCCAGCAGCCAAGGACTAGCGGGAGGTTTTGCTAGAGATACGCAGTATTTT. Translating gives CASSQGLAGGFARDTQYF.

The genes are TRBV11-3 and TRBJ2-3; the match to TRBD1 covers 10 bases. This CDR3 has 16 residues. CDR1 and CDR2 from the germline V gene are SGHNT and YENEEA. After removal of 1 base from V and 5 bases from J, the junction contained 6 bases not matched to a gene. DNA for the CDR3: TGTGCCAGCAGCTTAGGGACAGGGGGTCTCGGAGATACGCAGTATTTT. Encoded protein: CASSLGTGGLGDTQYF. The variable domain in full, with the rest retrieved from reference TRBV11-3 and TRBJ2-3, is EAGVVQSPRYKIIEKKQPVAFWCNPISGHNTLYWYLQNLGQGPELLIRYENEEAVDDSQLPKDRFSAERLKGVDSTLKIQPAELGDSAVYLCASSLGTGGLGDTQYFGPGTRLTVL.

This chain joins TRBV9 and TRBJ1-2; TRBD1 agrees at 8 bases. The CDR3 is 14 residues long. J lost 4 bases, V lost 2 bases, and 4 bases had no gene match. Germline CDR1 SGDLS, CDR2 YYNGEE. CDR3 nucleotide sequence: TGTGCCAGCAGCGTCGGACAGGGCACCTATGGCTACACCTTC. Protein sequence: CASSVGQGTYGYTF. Combining the CDR3 with reference TRBV9 and TRBJ1-2 gives the whole variable domain DSGVTQTPKHLITATGQRVTLRCSPRSGDLSVYWYQQSLDQGLQFLIQYYNGEERAKGNILERFSAQQFPDLHSELNLSSLELGDSALYFCASSVGQGTYGYTFGSGTRLTVV.

DNA for the CDR3: TGTGCCAGCAGCGTCAGGGGGGCGGCCGGGGAGCTGTTTTTT. Encoded protein: CASSVRGAAGELFF. This chain links TRBV9 with TRBJ2-2; possible D gene TRBD1, 7 bases. V was shortened by 2 bases and J by 6 bases, with 11 bases between the two germline ends. Germline V gene sequence: CDR1 SGDLS, CDR2 YYNGEE. CDR3 length equals 14 residues.

On this clone: This likely comes from a read error, as the CDR3 has no conserved phenylalanine or tryptophan at its end. It is unclear where the CDR3 begins or ends on the DNA, so no DNA is shown, and the CDR3 is as TCRdb lists it. The V gene is TRBV5-1, the J gene TRBJ2-4; the table assigns TRBD2, which was not confirmed against the DNA. CDR1 is SGHRS, CDR2 YFSETQ, per germline. With termini counted, the CDR3 has 12 amino acids. Here the CDR3 reads CASSIPGLTLFI.

This rearrangement joins TRBV30 to TRBJ2-5, with D perhaps TRBD1 (5 bases). The ends were cut back, 3 bases at V and 7 bases at J, with 9 bases in the middle. This CDR3 is built from 11 residues. Germline V lookup: CDR1 GTSNPN, CDR2 SVGIG (reference sequence). Here the CDR3 DNA reads TGTGCCTGGAGAGGAAGGGGGACCCAGTACTTC. Translation gives CAWRGRGTQYF.

V gene TRBV28 combines with J gene TRBJ1-2, with TRBD1 as a possible D gene (5 bases). The CDR3 is 15 residues long. CDR1 is MDHEN, CDR2 SYDVKM, per germline. The V end lost 2 bases, the J end lost 4 bases, and 14 bases lay between the germline ends. The CDR3 sequence: CASSLGGGQGYGYTF. In DNA, the CDR3 is TGTGCCAGCAGTTTAGGTGGTGGTCAGGGCTATGGCTACACCTTC.

Concerning this clone itself: The same CDR3 also results from other DNA sequences found in this sample. The genes are TRBV7-9 and TRBJ1-2, with TRBD1 as a possible D gene (5 bases). Germline V gives CDR1 SEHNR, CDR2 FQNEAQ (reference sequence). Trimming removed 5 bases from V and 2 bases from J, with 9 bases in between. The CDR3 spans 13 residues. The CDR3 region has the DNA TGTGCCAGCAGCCTCGGGGGAAACTATGGCTACACCTTC. Its translation: CASSLGGNYGYTF.

The chain joins TRBV4-2 to TRBJ2-1, with D perhaps matching TRBD2 (9 bases). The length of the CDR3 is 16 residues. The V end lost 0 bases, the J end lost 7 bases, and 16 bases lay between the germline ends. In germline, CDR1 is LGHNA, CDR2 YNFKEQ. The CDR3 coding sequence is TGTGCCAGCAGCCAAGAGACAGGGGCGGGAGGGAATGAGCAGTTCTTC. This encodes CASSQETGAGGNEQFF.

The gene calls are TRBV29-1 and TRBJ2-1; TRBD2 is a possible D gene (5 bases). V lost 3 bases and J lost 1, with 13 bases in between. Germline V gene sequence: CDR1 SQVTM, CDR2 ANQGSEA. This CDR3 spans 15 amino acids. The DNA for the CDR3 is TGCAGCGTTGACTTCAGCGGCTTATCCTACAATGAGCAGTTCTTC. Amino acids: CSVDFSGLSYNEQFF.

This chain links TRBV5-5 with TRBJ2-5; 7 positions agree with TRBD2. V shed 4 bases and J 3 bases; nucleotides not matched to a gene: 6. Germline assignment: CDR1 SGHKS and CDR2 YYEKEE (reference sequence). This CDR3 is 14 amino acids long. Written as DNA, the CDR3 is TGTGCCAGCAGCCCGGGACTACGCGAAGAGACCCAGTACTTC. Protein product: CASSPGLREETQYF.

This clone turned up a few times. The chain uses TRBV4-1 and TRBJ1-5; D might be TRBD1 (6 bases). Germline CDR1 is MGHRA and CDR2 is YSYEKL. The CDR3 runs 13 residues. The V gene lost 2 bases and the J gene lost 13 bases, with 15 bases spanning the gap. The CDR3 loop is CASSQLPAGVQHF. In nucleotides, the CDR3 is TGCGCCAGCAGCCAATTACCGGCAGGGGTACAGCATTTT.

In nucleotides, the CDR3 is TGTGCCACTTCACCGGGACAGGGATGGGCCAGGCAGTACTTC. Protein: CATSPGQGWARQYF. The chain has TRBV6-5 and TRBJ2-5, with 9 bases that match TRBD1. Germline loops: CDR1 MNHEY, CDR2 SVGAGI. The CDR3 length is 14 residues. V was pared by 10 bases and J by 11 bases, with 17 bases of the junction left unmatched.

The chain has TRBV19 and TRBJ2-1, with 8 bases fitting TRBD2. CDR1 and CDR2 (germline): LNHDA, SQIVND (reference sequence). V was pared by 4 bases and J by 0 bases, with 5 bases of the junction left unmatched. This CDR3 is 16 amino acids long. CDR3 sequence (DNA): TGTGCCAGTAGTAACCCTACTAGCGGCTCCTACAATGAGCAGTTCTTC. Translation gives CASSNPTSGSYNEQFF.

The chain carries TRBV6-6 and TRBJ2-1, with 9 bases fitting TRBD2. The CDR3 sequence is 14 residues long. V lost 4 bases and J lost 15; bases outside the gene matches: 13. From germline, CDR1 is MNHNY and CDR2 SVGAGI (reference sequence). The CDR3 DNA reads as TGTGCCAGCAGTTGGGCGGGAGGGCCGATCACGCCGTTCTTC. It codes for CASSWAGGPITPFF.

This chain joins TRBV11-1 and TRBJ1-1; the D is unclear. V was clipped by 7 bases and J by 6 bases, with 12 bases between them. This CDR3 spans 12 amino acids. Germline CDR1 reads SGHAT; CDR2 reads FQDESV (reference sequence). Here the CDR3 reads CASKRFNSEAFF. CDR3 in DNA: TGTGCCAGCAAACGATTCAACTCTGAAGCTTTCTTT.

The rearrangement links TRBV9 to TRBJ2-3; 12 bases align to TRBD2. Germline assignment: CDR1 SGDLS and CDR2 YYNGEE. The CDR3 covers 15 residues. The ends lost 0 bases at V and 11 bases at J; junction bases unmatched: 7. CDR3 amino acids: CASSVGLAGVLGQYF. The CDR3 DNA follows: TGTGCCAGCAGCGTAGGACTAGCGGGAGTTCTAGGGCAGTATTTT.

J is TRBJ2-2 and V is TRBV9; no definite D call. This CDR3 contains 13 residues. Trimming stripped 0 bases from V and 6 bases from J, with 6 bases between. CDR1 is SGDLS, CDR2 YYNGEE, per germline. The CDR3 spells CASSVDIAGELFF. CDR3 nucleotide sequence: TGTGCCAGCAGCGTAGATATCGCCGGGGAGCTGTTTTTT.

The chain joins TRBV11-3 to TRBJ2-3; D ambiguous. V was shortened by 6 bases and J by 0 bases, with 4 bases between the two germline ends. Per germline, CDR1 SGHNT and CDR2 YENEEA. The CDR3 has 12 amino acids. CDR3 residues: CASSTSTDTQYF. CDR3 nucleotide sequence: TGTGCCAGCAGTACTAGCACAGATACGCAGTATTTT.

This clone was counted only a few times. The chain is built from TRBV7-6 and TRBJ1-3; no reliable D call. This CDR3 is 14 amino acids long. Trimming pared 7 bases from V and 4 bases from J, leaving 14 bases between. Germline V gene data show CDR1 as SGHVS and CDR2 as FNYEAQ. The CDR3 sequence is CASTSLSGGNTIYF. For the CDR3, the DNA is TGTGCCAGCACCTCACTTTCGGGAGGAAACACCATATATTTT.

V usage is TRBV4-2 and J usage is TRBJ2-7; no definite D call. Trimming stripped 0 bases from V and 0 bases from J, with 9 bases between. The CDR3 has 15 residues. The germline gives CDR1 LGHNA, CDR2 YNFKEQ. CDR3 DNA sequence: TGTGCCAGCAGCCAAGATGACTCAGTCTCCTACGAGCAGTACTTC. Protein sequence: CASSQDDSVSYEQYF.

The chain carries TRBV30 and TRBJ2-7; 8 positions match TRBD1. Germline-derived CDR1 and CDR2 are GTSNPN and SVGIG (reference sequence). The CDR3 runs to 16 residues. Unmatched junction bases numbered 17, after V lost 4 bases and J lost 6 bases. DNA of the CDR3: TGTGCCTGGACTTCATTTCGGACAGGGAGACCAGGCGAGCAGTACTTC. This encodes CAWTSFRTGRPGEQYF.

The V and J genes are TRBV10-3 and TRBJ2-7, with 7 positions matching TRBD1. The CDR3 loop spans 16 amino acids. V lost 3 bases to trimming and J lost 0 bases; unmatched junction nucleotides: 8. Germline lookup yields CDR1 ENHRY and CDR2 SYGVKD. CDR3 in amino acids: CAISEPDRAFSYEQYF. For the CDR3, the DNA is TGTGCCATCAGTGAACCTGACAGGGCCTTCTCCTACGAGCAGTACTTC.

The chain is built from TRBV30 and TRBJ1-6, with D maybe TRBD1 (5 bases). V shed 7 bases and J shed 10 bases, with 14 bases lying between them. Looked up from germline, CDR1 is GTSNPN and CDR2 is SVGIG (reference sequence). The CDR3 extends over 12 amino acids. The CDR3 region is CAYGPWGSPLHF. The DNA for the CDR3 is TGTGCCTACGGACCCTGGGGCTCACCCCTCCACTTT.

The genes are TRBV30 and TRBJ2-7; possible D gene TRBD1, 5 bases. V lost 2 bases and J lost 7, with 15 bases in between. This CDR3 comprises 13 residues. Germline CDR1 and CDR2: GTSNPN and SVGIG (reference sequence). The chain's CDR3 is CAWSLGPLVEQYF. The CDR3, as DNA: TGTGCCTGGAGTTTGGGGCCCCTGGTGGAGCAGTACTTC.

The V call is TRBV6-5, the J call TRBJ1-3; 7 bases map to TRBD1. J was trimmed by 1 base and V by 6 bases; bases with no gene match: 6. Germline V gene lookup returns CDR1 MNHEY and CDR2 SVGAGI. This CDR3 comprises 15 residues. In DNA form, the CDR3 reads TGTGCCAGCAGCCGAGGGGGCTGGTCTGGAAACACCATATATTTT. Translation gives CASSRGGWSGNTIYF.

The CDR3 DNA is TGTGCCAGCAGCAGAGTGGCTAGCGGGAGCTATGAGCAGTTCTTC. Its translation is CASSRVASGSYEQFF. V and J are TRBV7-9 and TRBJ2-1; 10 nucleotides line up with TRBD2. With 5 bases clipped from V and 8 bases from J, the junction kept 9 bases outside the gene matches. Germline values: CDR1 SEHNR, CDR2 FQNEAQ (reference sequence). This CDR3 spans 15 amino acids. Full variable domain (remainder filled in from reference TRBV7-9 and TRBJ2-1): DTGVSQNPRHKITKRGQNVTFRCDPISEHNRLYWYRQTLGQGPEFLTYFQNEAQLEKSRLLSDRFSAERPKGSFSTLEIQRTEQGDSAMYLCASSRVASGSYEQFFGPGTRLTVL.

This clone was detected only once. CDR3: CASSLGTGVSYNEQFF. DNA of the CDR3: TGTGCCAGCAGCTTAGGGACAGGGGTATCCTACAATGAGCAGTTCTTC. The chain is built from TRBV7-8 and TRBJ2-1; 9 nucleotides line up with TRBD1. The germline CDR1 and CDR2 sequences are SGHVS and FQNEAQ. Losses at the gene ends were 1 base for V and 1 base for J; bases not matched to a gene: 2. The CDR3 runs 16 residues.

Points on this clone: One junction end does not reproduce the germline sequence, and a read error may be involved. This chain connects TRBV7-9 to TRBJ2-1; D is perhaps TRBD2 (6 bases). The germline V gene encodes CDR1 SEHNR and CDR2 FQNEAQ (reference sequence). The CDR3 totals 13 residues. Written as DNA, the CDR3 is TGTTCCAGCAGCTTCGGGGGTTACAATGAGCAGTTCTTC. Encoded protein: CSSSFGGYNEQFF. The full variable domain, in which reference TRBV7-9 and TRBJ2-1 provide the parts outside the CDR3, is DTGVSQNPRHKITKRGQNVTFRCDPISEHNRLYWYRQTLGQGPEFLTYFQNEAQLEKSRLLSDRFSAERPKGSFSTLEIQRTEQGDSAMYLCSSSFGGYNEQFFGPGTRLTVL.

V and J are TRBV19 and TRBJ1-2; no firm D call. The CDR3 loop spans 15 amino acids. Trimming removed 1 base from V and 4 bases from J, with 13 bases in between. Germline CDR1 reads LNHDA; CDR2 reads SQIVND (reference sequence). The CDR3 DNA follows: TGTGCCAGTAGTATAGGTGGACTCGGGATCTATGGCTACACCTTC. It encodes CASSIGGLGIYGYTF.